The 10 T cell receptor beta chains given below trace back to one sample, sequenced in a study of ipilimumab plus nivolumab after autologous stem cell transplantation. Profiled with immunoSEQ multiplex PCR; TCRdb holds only in-frame clones, not every one. The sample has 22,000 or so clones, roughly 70% seen once; the top ten hold 20% to 25%. The specimen comprised PBMCs, sampled in a trial of ipilimumab plus nivolumab as post-transplant consolidation. All receptors come from a male donor with diffuse large B-cell lymphoma.

The CDR3 DNA follows: TGTGCCATCGGGGGACAGCCAGGGGAAAAACTGTTTTTT. Protein: CAIGGQPGEKLFF. The chain has TRBV10-3 and TRBJ1-4, with 7 bases that match TRBD1. This CDR3 has 13 amino acids. Germline CDR1 reads ENHRY; CDR2 reads SYGVKD. Trimming at V came to 8 bases and at J to 8 bases, leaving 8 bases not matched to a gene.

The chain recombines TRBV27 with TRBJ1-2; D is ambiguous. Between the trimmed V and J ends, which lost 6 bases and 0 bases, there was a span of 11 bases. Per germline, CDR1 MNHEY and CDR2 SMNVEV (reference sequence). The CDR3 spans 14 residues. CDR3 region: CASSGQLSNYGYTF. CDR3 DNA sequence: TGTGCCAGCAGCGGCCAGCTTTCTAACTATGGCTACACCTTC.

This CDR3 reads CASSRGLQGAHEQYF. The DNA for the CDR3 is TGCGCCAGCAGCCGAGGGTTACAGGGGGCCCACGAGCAGTACTTC. The chain combines TRBV5-1 with TRBJ2-7, with 9 bases aligning to TRBD1. Germline CDR1 and CDR2: SGHRS and YFSETQ. The CDR3 has 15 amino acids. The V gene end was trimmed by 4 bases and the J gene end by 5 bases; junction bases not matched to a gene: 10.

The count of this clone is one. The chain employs TRBV18 and TRBJ2-3; D possibly matches TRBD1 or TRBD2 (6 bases each). The germline V gene has CDR1 KGHSH and CDR2 LQKENI. The CDR3 is 14 amino acids. V lost 8 bases to trimming and J lost 6 bases, with 18 bases between them. Here the CDR3 DNA reads TGTGCCAGCCCCAGGGGAGGCCGCGGTGATACGCAGTATTTT. It translates to CASPRGGRGDTQYF.

The chain links TRBV18 to TRBJ1-1; tentatively, D is TRBD1 (5 bases). The CDR3 contains 16 residues. Germline CDR1 KGHSH, CDR2 LQKENI. V lost 6 bases and J lost 4, with 21 bases in between. The CDR3 loop is CASSQGSNYDSTEAFF. DNA for the CDR3: TGTGCCAGCTCGCAGGGTTCCAATTACGATAGCACTGAAGCTTTCTTT.

The chain couples TRBV4-2 to TRBJ2-1, with 9 bases identical to TRBD2. This CDR3 has 17 residues. Trimming took 0 bases from V and 8 from J; bases not matched to a gene: 11. Germline V gene data show CDR1 as LGHNA and CDR2 as YNFKEQ. CDR3: CASSQDAGGRAMYEQFF. DNA for the CDR3: TGTGCCAGCAGCCAAGATGCAGGCGGGAGGGCCATGTATGAGCAGTTCTTC.

This chain links TRBV4-1 with TRBJ2-1; 7 bases are shared with TRBD1. This CDR3 comprises 15 residues. V was pared by 3 bases and J by 2 bases, with 4 bases of the junction left unmatched. The germline gives CDR1 MGHRA, CDR2 YSYEKL. In DNA, the CDR3 is TGCGCCAGCAGCCAGCCCGGGACAGCCTACAATGAGCAGTTCTTC. As protein: CASSQPGTAYNEQFF.

The chain combines TRBV4-1 with TRBJ1-2; D is unclear. Germline V gene sequence: CDR1 MGHRA, CDR2 YSYEKL. This CDR3 contains 14 residues. Deletions cut 4 bases from V and 2 bases from J, with 11 bases between. In DNA form, the CDR3 reads TGCGCCAGCAGCCGCTCGACATTGAACTATGGCTACACCTTC. It encodes CASSRSTLNYGYTF.

The V and J genes are TRBV5-1 and TRBJ2-3, with a tentative D call TRBD2 (6 bases). V lost 0 bases to trimming and J lost 2 bases, with 16 bases between them. CDR1 SGHRS and CDR2 YFSETQ come from the germline V gene. This CDR3 comprises 17 residues. CDR3 nucleotides: TGCGCCAGCAGCTTGGCCAGTTCTAGCGAGAACACAGATACGCAGTATTTT. Protein product: CASSLASSSENTDTQYF.

V gene TRBV7-2 combines with J gene TRBJ2-2; D is undetermined. Germline CDR1 SGHTA, CDR2 FQGNSA. V gave up 1 base and J gave up 9 bases, with 12 bases separating them. The CDR3 totals 14 residues. The CDR3 DNA reads TGTGCCAGCAGCTTAGGATCGTCTACGCGGGAGCTGTTTTTT. It translates to CASSLGSSTRELFF.